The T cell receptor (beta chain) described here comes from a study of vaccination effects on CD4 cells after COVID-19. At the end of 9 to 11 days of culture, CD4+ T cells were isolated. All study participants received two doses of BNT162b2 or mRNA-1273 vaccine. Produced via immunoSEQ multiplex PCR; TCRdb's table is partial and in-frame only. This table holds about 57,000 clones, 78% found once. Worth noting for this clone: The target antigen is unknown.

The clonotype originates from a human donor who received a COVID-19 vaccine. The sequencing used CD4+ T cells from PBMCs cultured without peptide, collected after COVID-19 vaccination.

The CDR3 spells CASSDVPGGADLNTEAFF. CDR3 DNA: TGTGCCAGCAGTGACGTGCCCGGTGGGGCAGACTTGAACACTGAAGCTTTCTTT. The rearrangement joins TRBV6-4 to TRBJ1-1, with D maybe TRBD1 (5 bases). The CDR3 runs 18 residues. Germline CDR1 is MRHNA and CDR2 is SNTAGT. The V gene lost 2 bases and the J gene lost 0 bases, with 19 bases spanning the gap.